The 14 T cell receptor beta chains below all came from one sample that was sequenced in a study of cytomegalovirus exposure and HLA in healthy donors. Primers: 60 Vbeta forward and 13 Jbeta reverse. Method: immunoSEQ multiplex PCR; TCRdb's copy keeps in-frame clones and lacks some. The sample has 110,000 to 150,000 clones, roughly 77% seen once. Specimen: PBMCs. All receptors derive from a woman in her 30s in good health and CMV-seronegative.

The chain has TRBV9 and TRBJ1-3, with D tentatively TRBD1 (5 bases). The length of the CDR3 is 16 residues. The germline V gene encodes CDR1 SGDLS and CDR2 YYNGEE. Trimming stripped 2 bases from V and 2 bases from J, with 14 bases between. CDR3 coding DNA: TGTGCCAGCAGCGTTAGTCCAGGGTCCGCTGGAAACACCATATATTTT. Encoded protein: CASSVSPGSAGNTIYF. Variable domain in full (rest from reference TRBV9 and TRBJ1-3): DSGVTQTPKHLITATGQRVTLRCSPRSGDLSVYWYQQSLDQGLQFLIQYYNGEERAKGNILERFSAQQFPDLHSELNLSSLELGDSALYFCASSVSPGSAGNTIYFGEGSWLTVV.

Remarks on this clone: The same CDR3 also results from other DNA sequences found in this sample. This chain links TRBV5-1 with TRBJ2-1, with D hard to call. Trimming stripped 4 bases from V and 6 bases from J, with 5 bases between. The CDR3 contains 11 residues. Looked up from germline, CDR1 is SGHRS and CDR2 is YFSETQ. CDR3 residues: CASSLLNEQFF. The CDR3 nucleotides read TGCGCCAGCAGCCTTCTCAATGAGCAGTTCTTC.

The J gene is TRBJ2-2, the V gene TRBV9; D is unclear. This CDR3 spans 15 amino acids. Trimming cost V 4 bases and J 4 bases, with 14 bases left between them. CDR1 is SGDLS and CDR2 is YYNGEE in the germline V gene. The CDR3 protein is CASSTPAISTGELFF. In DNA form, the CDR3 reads TGTGCCAGCAGCACCCCCGCGATATCCACCGGGGAGCTGTTTTTT. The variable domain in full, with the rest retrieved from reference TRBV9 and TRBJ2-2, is DSGVTQTPKHLITATGQRVTLRCSPRSGDLSVYWYQQSLDQGLQFLIQYYNGEERAKGNILERFSAQQFPDLHSELNLSSLELGDSALYFCASSTPAISTGELFFGEGSRLTVL.

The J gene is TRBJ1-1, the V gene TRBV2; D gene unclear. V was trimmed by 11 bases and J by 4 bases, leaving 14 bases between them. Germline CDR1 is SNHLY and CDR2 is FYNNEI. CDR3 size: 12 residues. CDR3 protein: CASGIGFTEAFF. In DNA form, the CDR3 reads TGTGCCTCCGGGATTGGGTTCACTGAAGCTTTCTTT.

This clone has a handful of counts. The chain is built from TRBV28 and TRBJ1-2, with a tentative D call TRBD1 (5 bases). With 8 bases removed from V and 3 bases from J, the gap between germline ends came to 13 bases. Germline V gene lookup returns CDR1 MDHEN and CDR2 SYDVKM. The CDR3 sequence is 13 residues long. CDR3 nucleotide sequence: TGTGCCAGCTTAAACAGGAACGACTATGGCTACACCTTC. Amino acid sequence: CASLNRNDYGYTF.

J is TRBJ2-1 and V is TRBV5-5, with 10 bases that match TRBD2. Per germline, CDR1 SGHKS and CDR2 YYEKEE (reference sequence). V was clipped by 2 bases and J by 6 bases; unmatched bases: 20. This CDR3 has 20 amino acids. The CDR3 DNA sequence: TGTGCCAGCAGCTTAGTCGCCCACACTACCCTAGCGGGAGCTCGCAATGAGCAGTTCTTC. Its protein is CASSLVAHTTLAGARNEQFF.

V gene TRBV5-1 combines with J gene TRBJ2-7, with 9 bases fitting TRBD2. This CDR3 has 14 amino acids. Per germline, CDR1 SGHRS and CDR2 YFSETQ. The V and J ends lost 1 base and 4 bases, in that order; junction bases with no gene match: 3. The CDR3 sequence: CASSLTLAGYEQYF. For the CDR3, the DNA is TGCGCCAGCAGCTTGACCCTAGCGGGGTACGAGCAGTACTTC.

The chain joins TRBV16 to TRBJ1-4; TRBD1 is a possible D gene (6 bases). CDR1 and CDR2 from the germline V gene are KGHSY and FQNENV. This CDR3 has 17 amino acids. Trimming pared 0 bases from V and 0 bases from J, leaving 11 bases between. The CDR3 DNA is TGTGCCAGCAGCCAATCGTTACAGGGTGCAACTAATGAAAAACTGTTTTTT. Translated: CASSQSLQGATNEKLFF.

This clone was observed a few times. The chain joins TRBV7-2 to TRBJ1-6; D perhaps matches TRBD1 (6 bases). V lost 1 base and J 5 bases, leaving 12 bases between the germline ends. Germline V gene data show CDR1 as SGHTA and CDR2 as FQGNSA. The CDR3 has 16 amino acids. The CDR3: CASSLVAGVNNSPLHF. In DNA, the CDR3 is TGTGCCAGCAGCTTAGTGGCAGGGGTGAATAATTCACCCCTCCACTTT.

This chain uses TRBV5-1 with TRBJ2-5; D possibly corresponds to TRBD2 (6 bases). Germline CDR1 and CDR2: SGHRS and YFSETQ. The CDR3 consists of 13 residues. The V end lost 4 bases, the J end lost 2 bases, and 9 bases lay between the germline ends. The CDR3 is CASSAGRQETQYF. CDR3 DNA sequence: TGCGCCAGCAGCGCGGGACGGCAAGAGACCCAGTACTTC.

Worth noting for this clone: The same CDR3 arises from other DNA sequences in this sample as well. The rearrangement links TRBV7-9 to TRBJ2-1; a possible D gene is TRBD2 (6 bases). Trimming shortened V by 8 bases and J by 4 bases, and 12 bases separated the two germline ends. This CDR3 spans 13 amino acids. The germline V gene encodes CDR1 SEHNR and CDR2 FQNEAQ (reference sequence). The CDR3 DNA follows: TGTGCCAGCCGCCTGGCGGGGTACAATGAGCAGTTCTTC. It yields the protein CASRLAGYNEQFF.

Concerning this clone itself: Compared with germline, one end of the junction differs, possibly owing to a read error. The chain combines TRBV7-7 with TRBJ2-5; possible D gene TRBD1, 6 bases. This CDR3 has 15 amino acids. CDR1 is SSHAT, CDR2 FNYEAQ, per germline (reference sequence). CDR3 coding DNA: TGTGCTAGCAGCTTAGGGGGACATCCACGGGAGACCCAGTACTTC. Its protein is CASSLGGHPRETQYF. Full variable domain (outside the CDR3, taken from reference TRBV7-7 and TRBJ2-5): GAGVSQSPRYKVTKRGQDVTLRCDPISSHATLYWYQQALGQGPEFLTYFNYEAQPDKSGLPSDRFSAERPEGSISTLTIQRTEQRDSAMYRCASSLGGHPRETQYFGPGTRLLVL.

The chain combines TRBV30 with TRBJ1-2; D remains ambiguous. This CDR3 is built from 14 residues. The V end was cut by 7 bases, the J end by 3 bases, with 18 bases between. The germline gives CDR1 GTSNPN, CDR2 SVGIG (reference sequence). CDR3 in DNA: TGTGCCTTGCGGAGGAGTCCAGACTACTATGGCTACACCTTC. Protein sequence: CALRRSPDYYGYTF.

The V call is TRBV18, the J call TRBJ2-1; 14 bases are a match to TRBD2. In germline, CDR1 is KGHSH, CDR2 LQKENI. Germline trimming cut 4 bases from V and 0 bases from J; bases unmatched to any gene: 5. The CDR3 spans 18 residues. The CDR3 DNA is TGTGCCAGCTCACGGACTAGCGGGAGGCTGAGCTCCTACAATGAGCAGTTCTTC. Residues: CASSRTSGRLSSYNEQFF.